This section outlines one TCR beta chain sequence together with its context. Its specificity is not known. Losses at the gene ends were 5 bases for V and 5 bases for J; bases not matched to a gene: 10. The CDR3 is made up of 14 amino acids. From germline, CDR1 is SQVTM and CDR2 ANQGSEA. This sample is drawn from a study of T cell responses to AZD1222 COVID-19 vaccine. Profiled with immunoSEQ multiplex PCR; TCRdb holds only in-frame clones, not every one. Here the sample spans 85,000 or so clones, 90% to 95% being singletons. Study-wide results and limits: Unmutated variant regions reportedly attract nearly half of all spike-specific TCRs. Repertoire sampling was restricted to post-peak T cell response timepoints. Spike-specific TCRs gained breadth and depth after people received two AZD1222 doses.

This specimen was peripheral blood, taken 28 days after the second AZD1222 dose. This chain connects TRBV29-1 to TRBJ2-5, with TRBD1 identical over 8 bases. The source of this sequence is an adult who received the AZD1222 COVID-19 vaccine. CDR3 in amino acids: CSVCTGGPGETQYF. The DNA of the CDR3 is TGCAGCGTTTGTACAGGGGGGCCTGGGGAGACCCAGTACTTC.